This entry describes one TCR beta chain. Antigen specificity is unknown. Assay: immunoSEQ multiplex PCR; the TCRdb copy retains only in-frame clones and omits some. The table shows about 120,000 clones, with approximately 86% occurring only once. This record comes from a study of T cell responses to AZD1222 COVID-19 vaccine. Study findings and constraints: Rises in breadth and depth of Spike-specific TCRs came after two AZD1222 doses. Females made up more of the donors, who were largely white British, and clonal diversity may have come out too low. Repertoire sampling occurred only after the peak T cell response. It was only 6 or 7 AZD1222 recipients who were seropositive at baseline.

Germline V gene sequence: CDR1 MDHEN, CDR2 SYDVKM. The CDR3 is 14 amino acids. The junction had 2 bases not matched to a gene; V was cut back by 1 base and J by 6 bases. The source is an adult who received the AZD1222 COVID-19 vaccine. This sequence joins TRBV28 and TRBJ1-5, with 8 nucleotides matching TRBD1. Sequences were derived from peripheral blood, sampled 28 days after the second AZD1222 dose. The CDR3, as DNA: TGTGCCAGCAGTTTATCAGGGGGCGGTCAGCCCCAGCATTTT. It codes for CASSLSGGGQPQHF. The whole variable domain, remainder taken from reference TRBV28 and TRBJ1-5, is DVKVTQSSRYLVKRTGEKVFLECVQDMDHENMFWYRQDPGLGLRLIYFSYDVKMKEKGDIPEGYSVSREKKERFSLILESASTNQTSMYLCASSLSGGGQPQHFGDGTRLSIL.